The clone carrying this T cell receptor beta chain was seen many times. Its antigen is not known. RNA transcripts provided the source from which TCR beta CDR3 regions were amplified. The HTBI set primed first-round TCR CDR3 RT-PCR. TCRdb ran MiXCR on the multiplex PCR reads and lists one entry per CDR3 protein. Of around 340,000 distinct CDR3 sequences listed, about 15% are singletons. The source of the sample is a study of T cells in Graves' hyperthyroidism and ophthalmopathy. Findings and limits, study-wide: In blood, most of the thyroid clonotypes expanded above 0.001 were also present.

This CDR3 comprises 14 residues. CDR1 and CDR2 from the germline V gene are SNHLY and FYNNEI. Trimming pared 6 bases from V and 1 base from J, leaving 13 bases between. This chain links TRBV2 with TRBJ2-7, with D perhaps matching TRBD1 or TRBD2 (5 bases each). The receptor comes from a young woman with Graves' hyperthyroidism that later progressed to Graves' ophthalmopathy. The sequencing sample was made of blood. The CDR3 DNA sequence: TGTGCCAGCAGACCTACAGGAGGATCCTACGAGCAGTACTTC. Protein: CASRPTGGSYEQYF.